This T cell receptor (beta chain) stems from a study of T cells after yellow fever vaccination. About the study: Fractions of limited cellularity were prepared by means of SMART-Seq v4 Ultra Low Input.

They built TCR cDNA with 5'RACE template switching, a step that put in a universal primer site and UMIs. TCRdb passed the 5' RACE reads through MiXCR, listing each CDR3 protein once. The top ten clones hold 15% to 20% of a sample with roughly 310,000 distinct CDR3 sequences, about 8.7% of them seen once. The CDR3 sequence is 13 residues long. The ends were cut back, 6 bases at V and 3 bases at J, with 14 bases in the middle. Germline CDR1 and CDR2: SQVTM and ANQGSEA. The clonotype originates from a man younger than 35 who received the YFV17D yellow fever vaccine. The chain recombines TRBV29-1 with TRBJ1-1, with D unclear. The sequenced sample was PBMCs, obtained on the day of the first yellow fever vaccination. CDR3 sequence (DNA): TGCAGCGTCGCCTCACCTCAGTACACTGAAGCTTTCTTT. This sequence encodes CSVASPQYTEAFF.